The 22 T cell receptor beta chains below all came from one sample that was sequenced in a study of shared clonotypes between healthy human individuals. The data were produced by immunoSEQ multiplex PCR, yet TCRdb's version contains in-frame clones alone and is incomplete. The data show some 2.4 million clones, roughly 93% seen once. The source material was naive CD4+ T cells from PBMCs. Subset denoted: CD45RA+ positively selected. The receptors originated from a man younger than 30 in good health. Some clones in this sample may be carry-over from other donors' samples.

This clone appeared a single time. The rearrangement joins TRBV11-3 to TRBJ2-2; 7 bases line up with TRBD2. Germline assignment: CDR1 SGHNT and CDR2 YENEEA. J lost 2 bases, V lost 4 bases, and 4 bases had no gene match. The CDR3 is made up of 15 amino acids. CDR3: CASSSGRHNTGELFF. The DNA for the CDR3 is TGTGCCAGCAGCTCCGGGAGGCATAACACCGGGGAGCTGTTTTTT.

This clone was detected only once. This chain joins TRBV4-3 and TRBJ2-4; D not certain. The germline gives CDR1 LGHNA, CDR2 YSLEER. The CDR3 length is 16 residues. V lost 1 base and J lost 3, with 13 bases in between. The DNA of the CDR3 is TGCGCCAGCAGCCAAGCCAGCGCTGGTGGCAAAAACATTCAGTACTTC. Protein product: CASSQASAGGKNIQYF.

This clone has more than one count but fewer than ten. This sample also contains other DNA sequences that code for the same CDR3. The J gene is TRBJ1-1, the V gene TRBV29-1; 8 bases line up with TRBD1. The CDR3 totals 12 residues. Per the germline V gene, CDR1 is SQVTM and CDR2 is ANQGSEA. The V gene end was trimmed by 7 bases and the J gene end by 5 bases; junction bases not matched to a gene: 6. CDR3 nucleotide sequence: TGCAGCGCCGACAGGGGAGGAACTGAAGCTTTCTTT. It is translated as CSADRGGTEAFF. The whole variable domain, remainder taken from reference TRBV29-1 and TRBJ1-1, is SAVISQKPSRDICQRGTSLTIQCQVDSQVTMMFWYRQQPGQSLTLIATANQGSEATYESGFVIDKFPISRPNLTFSTLTVSNMSPEDSSIYLCSADRGGTEAFFGQGTRLTVV.

To note about this clone: Other DNA sequences in the sample encode the same CDR3. The CDR3: CASSLARGNSYEQYF. Here the CDR3 DNA reads TGTGCCAGCAGCTTAGCGCGGGGGAATTCCTACGAGCAGTACTTC. The chain recombines TRBV7-9 with TRBJ2-7; TRBD2 agrees at 7 bases. Trimming cost V 0 bases and J 1 base; bases outside gene matches: 3. Germline CDR1 SEHNR, CDR2 FQNEAQ (reference sequence). The CDR3 runs to 15 residues.

The rearrangement uses TRBV12-2 and TRBJ1-2; the DNA was not used to check the table's D call, TRBD1. TRBV12-2 is listed as a pseudogene. CDR3 length: 16 amino acids. The CDR3 here is CASRASNRVTNYGYTF. CDR3 DNA: TGTGCAAGTCGCGCATCGAACAGGGTTACTAACTATGGCTACACCTTC.

The J gene is TRBJ2-7, the V gene TRBV7-9; D is unclear. Trimming removed 5 bases at V and 5 bases at J, with 13 bases between. The CDR3 runs 13 residues. Germline V CDR1 and CDR2: SEHNR, FQNEAQ (reference sequence). The CDR3 sequence is CASSPEARDEQYF. The CDR3 DNA sequence: TGTGCCAGCAGCCCTGAAGCTAGGGACGAGCAGTACTTC.

The V call is TRBV5-1, the J call TRBJ2-1; the D gene is possibly TRBD1 (5 bases). Trimming left V 1 base short and J 8 bases short, with 10 bases between. This CDR3 region has 13 residues. Germline assignment: CDR1 SGHRS and CDR2 YFSETQ. The CDR3 loop is CASSLQEGDEQFF. As DNA, the CDR3 is TGCGCCAGCAGCTTGCAGGAAGGGGATGAGCAGTTCTTC.

The rearrangement links TRBV18 to TRBJ2-1, with 9 nucleotides matching TRBD1. This CDR3 region has 19 residues. Trimming at V came to 2 bases and at J to 5 bases, leaving 16 bases not matched to a gene. Germline-derived CDR1 and CDR2 are KGHSH and LQKENI. The CDR3 sequence: CASSPAGQGLRDLNNEQFF. The CDR3 nucleotides are TGTGCCAGCTCACCAGCGGGACAGGGACTGCGAGACCTCAACAATGAGCAGTTCTTC.

The rearrangement joins TRBV28 to TRBJ1-2; 7 nucleotides agree with TRBD1. CDR3 length: 12 residues. V was clipped by 7 bases and J by 5 bases; unmatched bases: 4. The germline CDR1 and CDR2 sequences are MDHEN and SYDVKM. As DNA, the CDR3 is TGTGCCAGCACACAGGGGAGTTATGGCTACACCTTC. Translated, it gives CASTQGSYGYTF.

The gene calls are TRBV28 and TRBJ2-2; no definite D call. The CDR3 is made up of 14 amino acids. Germline assignment: CDR1 MDHEN and CDR2 SYDVKM. V lost 2 bases to trimming and J lost 10 bases, with 14 bases between them. The CDR3 loop is CASSLRQPTKELFF. The DNA for the CDR3 is TGTGCCAGCAGTTTACGGCAGCCAACCAAGGAGCTGTTTTTT.

V is TRBV6-5 and J is TRBJ2-1; D remains unclear. V dropped 5 bases and J dropped 2 bases, with 13 bases sitting between them. The V gene's germline CDR1 is MNHEY and CDR2 SVGAGI. CDR3 length equals 15 residues. CDR3 sequence: CASSKRGLAYNEQFF. DNA for the CDR3: TGTGCCAGCAGTAAACGCGGTCTAGCCTACAATGAGCAGTTCTTC.

V usage is TRBV7-3 and J usage is TRBJ2-3, with D unresolved. Looked up from germline, CDR1 is SGHTA and CDR2 is FQGTGA. The V gene lost 5 bases and the J gene lost 6 bases, with 9 bases spanning the gap. The CDR3 has 12 residues. This CDR3 is CASSQTGDTQYF. CDR3 nucleotide sequence: TGTGCCAGCAGCCAGACTGGCGATACGCAGTATTTT.

The chain links TRBV29-1 to TRBJ2-3, with 7 bases fitting TRBD1. V was clipped by 4 bases and J by 4 bases; unmatched bases: 8. In germline, CDR1 is SQVTM, CDR2 ANQGSEA. The CDR3 is 14 residues long. The CDR3 sequence is CSVVGDSNPDTQYF. CDR3 in DNA: TGCAGCGTTGTCGGGGACAGCAACCCAGATACGCAGTATTTT.

In the case of this clone: Other DNA sequences in this sample translate to the same CDR3. V gene TRBV2 combines with J gene TRBJ2-3, with 7 bases aligning to TRBD2. Germline lookup yields CDR1 SNHLY and CDR2 FYNNEI. This CDR3 is built from 14 residues. J was trimmed by 2 bases and V by 5 bases; bases with no gene match: 4. CDR3 amino acids: CASSLGGSTDTQYF. The CDR3 nucleotides are TGTGCCAGCAGTTTGGGAGGGTCCACAGATACGCAGTATTTT.

This chain joins TRBV28 and TRBJ1-2, with a tentative D call TRBD1 (5 bases). The CDR3 loop spans 16 amino acids. V was shortened by 8 bases and J by 0 bases, with 19 bases between the two germline ends. Per the germline V gene, CDR1 is MDHEN and CDR2 is SYDVKM. CDR3 amino acids: CASSVGGAPPNYGYTF. The DNA for the CDR3 is TGTGCCAGCTCGGTTGGAGGGGCCCCACCTAACTATGGCTACACCTTC.

This sequence joins TRBV11-2 and TRBJ2-7; either TRBD1 or TRBD2 may supply D (6 bases each). The CDR3 covers 16 residues. CDR1 is SGHAT and CDR2 is FQNNGV in the germline V gene. V lost 0 bases and J lost 5, with 17 bases in between. CDR3 coding DNA: TGTGCCAGCAGCTTAGATCTGGGGGGCCCATTGAACGAGCAGTACTTC. The encoded protein is CASSLDLGGPLNEQYF. Filled out from reference TRBV11-2 and TRBJ2-7, the complete variable domain reads EAGVAQSPRYKIIEKRQSVAFWCNPISGHATLYWYQQILGQGPKLLIQFQNNGVVDDSQLPKDRFSAERLKGVDSTLKIQPAKLEDSAVYLCASSLDLGGPLNEQYFGPGTRLTVT.

This chain uses TRBV9 with TRBJ2-1; no clear D gene. Per germline, CDR1 SGDLS and CDR2 YYNGEE. The CDR3 is made up of 18 amino acids. Deletions cut 3 bases from V and 11 bases from J, with 30 bases between. The CDR3 DNA reads as TGTGCCAGCAGCGCGACCCCCCTCGGCAGGATCCCTACAATGAAGCAGTTCTTC. It specifies CASSATPLGRIPTMKQFF. The full variable domain, completed using reference TRBV9 and TRBJ2-1, is DSGVTQTPKHLITATGQRVTLRCSPRSGDLSVYWYQQSLDQGLQFLIQYYNGEERAKGNILERFSAQQFPDLHSELNLSSLELGDSALYFCASSATPLGRIPTMKQFFGPGTRLTVL.

The chain has TRBV7-2 and TRBJ2-1, with D hard to call. This CDR3 spans 12 amino acids. Per germline, CDR1 SGHTA and CDR2 FQGNSA. With 5 bases removed from V and 4 bases from J, the gap between germline ends came to 6 bases. CDR3 DNA: TGTGCCAGCAGCGGAAATTACAATGAGCAGTTCTTC. Translated: CASSGNYNEQFF.

This chain joins TRBV25-1 and TRBJ1-4, with TRBD1 matching over 9 bases. The CDR3 loop spans 15 amino acids. J gave up 6 bases and V 6 bases, and 8 bases lay outside the gene matches. CDR1 is MGHDK, CDR2 SYGVNS, per germline. The CDR3 is CASRGYRGPDEKLFF. CDR3 nucleotide sequence: TGTGCCAGCAGGGGATACAGGGGGCCCGATGAAAAACTGTTTTTT.

This clone has only one observation. J is TRBJ2-3 and V is TRBV18, with 13 nucleotides matching TRBD2. The CDR3 covers 15 residues. Germline trimming cut 1 base from V and 6 bases from J; bases unmatched to any gene: 1. Germline-derived CDR1 and CDR2 are KGHSH and LQKENI. CDR3 coding DNA: TGTGCCAGCTCACCACAACTAGCGGGAGGGGATACGCAGTATTTT. This gives the protein CASSPQLAGGDTQYF.

The rearrangement uses TRBV7-2 and TRBJ1-2, with D perhaps matching TRBD1 (6 bases). V lost 6 bases and J lost 5, with 16 bases in between. This CDR3 contains 14 residues. Germline V gene sequence: CDR1 SGHTA, CDR2 FQGNSA. This CDR3 is CASSSGGGRYGYTF. CDR3 DNA: TGTGCCAGCAGTTCCGGAGGGGGGCGGTATGGCTACACCTTC.

The CDR3 here is CASSRIGLDRFF. CDR3 in DNA: TGTGCCAGTAGTAGGATCGGACTAGATCGGTTCTTC. This sequence joins TRBV19 and TRBJ2-1, with TRBD2 matching 7 bases. The CDR3 consists of 12 residues. Per the germline V gene, CDR1 is LNHDA and CDR2 is SQIVND (reference sequence). The trim removed 4 bases at V and 15 bases at J, leaving 9 bases unmatched.